This TCR beta chain appears in the sequencing data of a study of blood T cell repertoires in COVID-19 (dated by TCRdb to about 2020). In the study overall: Samples covering the acute and convalescent phases of COVID-19 were provided by collaborators in the United States, Italy and Spain. A freely available public database, intended as a resource for researchers studying the immune response to SARS-CoV-2, is where the repertoires were released. The samples were drawn from the first 160 participants of the ongoing ImmuneRACE study and from 1,254 subjects provided by 6 global collaborators. The prospective study material was composed of cDNA or gDNA derived from T cells, B-cell-depleted T cells, or PBMCs. HLA class I and class II types, where available, came from metadata supplied by the sample provider rather than from assay-based typing. The sample metadata nearly always contained a de-identified subject ID, COVID-19 status, age in years and sex. The dataset comprised deeply sampled blood TCRbeta repertoires from subjects exposed to, actively infected with, or recovered from COVID-19. General findings and caveats noted by the study authors: The quantity of clinical and demographic metadata differed by source and by participant and was supplied without curation.

At the junction V is shortened by 9 bases and J by 4 bases; bases outside the gene matches: 14. The CDR3 spans 15 residues, from the cysteine through the phenylalanine. Just the 45-base CDR3 DNA is kept, in frame starting at base 1. The germline V gene (reference sequence) sets CDR1 to SEHNR and CDR2 to FQNEAQ. Participants in the prospective study were enrolled through a virtual design, were aged roughly 18 to 100 years, and lived in 24 United States geographic areas. In the prospective study, cohorts were assigned on the basis of participant-reported clinical history obtained from a screening survey and a study questionnaire. ImmuneRACE Cohort 3 recovered participants were defined by two consecutive negative NP/OP PCR tests, healthcare professional clearance, or symptom resolution. Each participant in the prospective study had whole blood, serum and a nasopharyngeal or oropharyngeal swab collected by mobile phlebotomists. Participants in the prospective study had the option to provide additional blood draws and questionnaires over an approximately two-month period. Blood samples from the prospective study were shipped frozen or at room temperature prior to DNA extraction.

TCRbeta CDR3 regions were amplified from genomic DNA by means of the immunoSEQ Assay, a bias-controlled multiplex PCR. In the original analysis: The number of nucleated cells in each sample was estimated from the amplification of reference gene primers within the assay. To quantify the absolute abundance of each unique TCRbeta CDR3 rearrangement, sequence reads were collapsed and filtered. For each sample, productive Simpson clonality was calculated as the square root of Simpson's diversity index across productive rearrangements. TCRdb holds this immuneACCESS table with in-frame rearrangements only. Some clones are missing; in checked studies, unresolved V genes explain under half, and the rest has no known cause. Clone size and V and J calls were adopted from that table, with D and trimming inferred from the DNA. The sample records approximately 310,000 clones, 89% of which are singletons. The top ten clones comprise roughly 5% of the sample.

As regards this clone: Its antigen is not yet known. No much larger clone is present one base from it, and per-base qualities are unavailable.

The TCR sequence derives from a man in his 60s who had recovered from COVID-19. Sequencing was done on a sample of PBMCs or T cells enriched from blood (not recorded which). In this chain, TRBV7-9 is recombined with TRBJ1-2, with TRBD1 identical over 7 junction bases. Here the CDR3 is given as CASKLLGTEPYGYTF. The DNA reads TGTGCCAGTAAGCTTCTAGGGACAGAACCCTATGGCTACACCTTC. Outside the CDR3, residues come from the reference TRBV7-9 and TRBJ1-2 proteins, so the full variable domain is: DTGVSQNPRHKITKRGQNVTFRCDPISEHNRLYWYRQTLGQGPEFLTYFQNEAQLEKSRLLSDRFSAERPKGSFSTLEIQRTEQGDSAMYLCASKLLGTEPYGYTFGSGTRLTVV.